This TCR beta chain is drawn from a study of blood T cell repertoires in COVID-19. Turning to the study itself: The origin of the acute and convalescent COVID-19 samples was the United States, Italy and Spain. T cells, B-cell-depleted T cells, or PBMCs supplied cDNA or gDNA.

In the original workflow: Nucleated cell counts were estimated from reference gene primer amplification. TCRdb's table, derived via immunoSEQ multiplex PCR, lists solely in-frame clones and lacks some. From that table come the V and J calls and clone size; the DNA was used to work out D and trimming. The sample holds approximately 230,000 clones, about four fifths seen once. Germline-derived CDR1 and CDR2 are SGHNT and YYREEE (reference sequence). The CDR3 sequence is 16 residues long. The ends lost 0 bases at V and 4 bases at J; junction bases unmatched: 6. Material: peripheral blood. V gene TRBV5-4 combines with J gene TRBJ2-1, with 8 bases identical to TRBD2. The receptor was isolated from an elderly man with acute or convalescent COVID-19. The CDR3 loop reads CASSLAGASGYNEQFF. The CDR3 region has the DNA TGTGCCAGCAGCTTGGCAGGGGCTAGCGGGTACAATGAGCAGTTCTTC.